This T cell receptor (beta chain) derives from a study of blood T cell repertoires in COVID-19. The wider study: Samples came from the United States, Italy and Spain, spanning acute and convalescent COVID-19.

As originally analysed: Estimation of nucleated cell counts relied on the amplification of reference gene primers. Profiled with immunoSEQ multiplex PCR; TCRdb holds only in-frame clones, not every one. The D gene and trimming were derived from the DNA, and the V and J assignments and clone size from that table. This sample has 250,000 to 400,000 clones; approximately 88% occur once, and the top ten carry under 2%. V lost 11 bases and J 3 bases, leaving 13 bases between the germline ends. The CDR3 length is 12 residues. In germline, CDR1 is MNHEY, CDR2 SVGAGI. The receptor comes from a woman aged 30 to 39 with COVID-19, enrolled during active disease. Sample: peripheral blood. The chain has TRBV6-5 and TRBJ2-5; TRBD2 might be the D (6 bases). The DNA of the CDR3 is TGTGCCTGCCGGGGGAACGAAGAGACCCAGTACTTC. Translating it yields CACRGNEETQYF.